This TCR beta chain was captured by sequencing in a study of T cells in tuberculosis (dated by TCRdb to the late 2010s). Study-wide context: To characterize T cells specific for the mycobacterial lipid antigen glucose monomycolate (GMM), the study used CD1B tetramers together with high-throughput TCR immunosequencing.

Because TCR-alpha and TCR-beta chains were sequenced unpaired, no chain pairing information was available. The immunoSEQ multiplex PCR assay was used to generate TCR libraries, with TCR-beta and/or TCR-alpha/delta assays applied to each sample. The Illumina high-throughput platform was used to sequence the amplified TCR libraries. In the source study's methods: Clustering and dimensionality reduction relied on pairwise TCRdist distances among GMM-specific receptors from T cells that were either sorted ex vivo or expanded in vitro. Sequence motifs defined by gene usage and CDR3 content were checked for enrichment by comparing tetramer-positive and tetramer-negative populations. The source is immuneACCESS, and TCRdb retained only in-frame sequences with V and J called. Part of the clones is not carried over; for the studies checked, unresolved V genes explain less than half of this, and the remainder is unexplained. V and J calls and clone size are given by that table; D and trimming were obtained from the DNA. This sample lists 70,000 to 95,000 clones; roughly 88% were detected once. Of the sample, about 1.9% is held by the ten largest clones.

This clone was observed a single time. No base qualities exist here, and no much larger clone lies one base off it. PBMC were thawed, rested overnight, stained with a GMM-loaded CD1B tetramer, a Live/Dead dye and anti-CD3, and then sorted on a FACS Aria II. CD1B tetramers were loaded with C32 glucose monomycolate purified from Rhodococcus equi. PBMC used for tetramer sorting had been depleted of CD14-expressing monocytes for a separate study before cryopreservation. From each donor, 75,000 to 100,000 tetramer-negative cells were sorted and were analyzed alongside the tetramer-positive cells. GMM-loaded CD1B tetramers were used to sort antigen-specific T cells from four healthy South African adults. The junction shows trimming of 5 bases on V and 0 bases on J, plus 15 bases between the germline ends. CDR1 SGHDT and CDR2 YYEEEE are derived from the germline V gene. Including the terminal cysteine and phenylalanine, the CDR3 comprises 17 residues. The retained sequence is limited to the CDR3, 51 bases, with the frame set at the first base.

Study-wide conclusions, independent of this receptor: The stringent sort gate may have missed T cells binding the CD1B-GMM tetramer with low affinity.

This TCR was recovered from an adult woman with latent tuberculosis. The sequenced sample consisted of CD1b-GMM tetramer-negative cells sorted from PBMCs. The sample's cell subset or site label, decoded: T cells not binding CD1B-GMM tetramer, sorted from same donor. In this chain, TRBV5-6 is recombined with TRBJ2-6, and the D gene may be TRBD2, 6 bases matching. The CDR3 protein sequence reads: CASRLRGGSSGANVLTF. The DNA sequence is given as TGTGCCAGCAGGCTGCGGGGTGGCAGCTCTGGGGCCAACGTCCTGACTTTC. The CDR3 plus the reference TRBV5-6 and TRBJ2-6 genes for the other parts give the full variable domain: DAGVTQSPTHLIKTRGQQVTLRCSPKSGHDTVSWYQQALGQGPQFIFQYYEEEERQRGNFPDRFSGHQFPNYSSELNVNALLLGDSALYLCASRLRGGSSGANVLTFGAGSRLTVL.